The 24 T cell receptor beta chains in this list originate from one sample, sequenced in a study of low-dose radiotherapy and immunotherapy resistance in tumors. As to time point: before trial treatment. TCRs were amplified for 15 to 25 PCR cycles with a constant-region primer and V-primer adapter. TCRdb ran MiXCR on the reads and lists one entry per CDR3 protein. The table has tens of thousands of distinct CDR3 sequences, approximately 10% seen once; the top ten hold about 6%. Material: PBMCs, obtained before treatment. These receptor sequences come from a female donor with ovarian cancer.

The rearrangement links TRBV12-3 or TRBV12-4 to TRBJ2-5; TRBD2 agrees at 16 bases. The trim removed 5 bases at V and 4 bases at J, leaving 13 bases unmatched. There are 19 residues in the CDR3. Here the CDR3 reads CASSLRVGTSGGARETQYF. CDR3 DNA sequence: TGTGCCAGCAGTCTCCGTGTAGGGACTAGCGGGGGGGCCCGAGAGACCCAGTACTTC.

CDR3 residues: CSARGLRGSGYEQYF. As DNA, the CDR3 is TGCAGTGCTAGGGGGCTTAGAGGTTCAGGTTACGAGCAGTACTTC. The chain is built from TRBV20-1 and TRBJ2-7; TRBD1 might be the D (5 bases). Germline V CDR1 and CDR2: DFQATT, SNEGSKA (reference sequence). The germline V and J ends were trimmed by 3 bases and 4 bases, with 19 bases remaining between them. The CDR3 runs to 15 residues.

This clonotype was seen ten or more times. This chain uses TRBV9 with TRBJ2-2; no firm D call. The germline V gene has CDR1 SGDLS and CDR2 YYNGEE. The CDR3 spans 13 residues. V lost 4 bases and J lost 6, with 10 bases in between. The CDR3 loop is CASSLSISGELFF. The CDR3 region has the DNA TGTGCCAGCAGCCTTTCCATTTCCGGGGAGCTGTTTTTT. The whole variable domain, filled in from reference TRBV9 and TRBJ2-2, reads DSGVTQTPKHLITATGQRVTLRCSPRSGDLSVYWYQQSLDQGLQFLIQYYNGEERAKGNILERFSAQQFPDLHSELNLSSLELGDSALYFCASSLSISGELFFGEGSRLTVL.

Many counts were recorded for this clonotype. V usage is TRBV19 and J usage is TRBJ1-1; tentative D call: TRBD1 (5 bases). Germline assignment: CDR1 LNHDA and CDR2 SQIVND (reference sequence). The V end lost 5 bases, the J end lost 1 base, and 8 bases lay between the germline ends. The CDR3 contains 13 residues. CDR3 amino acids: CASSPGSNTEAFF. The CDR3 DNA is TGTGCCAGTAGTCCAGGGTCGAACACTGAAGCTTTCTTT.

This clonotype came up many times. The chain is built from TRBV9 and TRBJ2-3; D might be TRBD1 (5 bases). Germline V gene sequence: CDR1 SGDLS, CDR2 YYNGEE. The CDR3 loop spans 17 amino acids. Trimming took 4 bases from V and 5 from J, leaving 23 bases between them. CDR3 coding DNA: TGTGCCAGCAGCCCCCCGACTTACAGGAAAGGCGGAGATACGCAGTATTTT. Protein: CASSPPTYRKGGDTQYF.

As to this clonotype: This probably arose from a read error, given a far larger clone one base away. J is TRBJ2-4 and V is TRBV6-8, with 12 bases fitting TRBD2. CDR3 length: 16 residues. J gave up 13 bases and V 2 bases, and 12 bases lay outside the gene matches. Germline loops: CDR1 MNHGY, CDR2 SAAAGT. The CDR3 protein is CASSYGGLAGTMRQYF. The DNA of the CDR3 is TGTGCCAGCAGTTACGGGGGACTAGCGGGCACAATGAGGCAGTACTTC.

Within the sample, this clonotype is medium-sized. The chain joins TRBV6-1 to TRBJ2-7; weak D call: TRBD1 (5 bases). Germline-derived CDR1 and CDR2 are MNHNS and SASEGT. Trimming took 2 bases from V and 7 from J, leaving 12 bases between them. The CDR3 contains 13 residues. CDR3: CASSESYRKEQYF. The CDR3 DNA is TGTGCCAGCAGTGAATCTTACAGGAAAGAGCAGTACTTC.

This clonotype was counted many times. The CDR3 DNA sequence: TGTGCCACCAAATCGGGACTATACAATGAGCAGTTCTTC. As protein: CATKSGLYNEQFF. The rearrangement joins TRBV6-5 to TRBJ2-1; 7 bases line up with TRBD2. The CDR3 contains 13 residues. The germline gives CDR1 MNHEY, CDR2 SVGAGI. The V segment lost 10 bases and the J segment 4 bases; nucleotides outside the gene matches: 7.

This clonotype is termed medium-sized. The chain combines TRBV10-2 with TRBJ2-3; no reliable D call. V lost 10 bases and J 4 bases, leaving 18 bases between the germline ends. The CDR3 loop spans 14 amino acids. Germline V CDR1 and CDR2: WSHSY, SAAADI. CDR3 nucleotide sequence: TGCGCCACTACCGAGCGCAATCGACCAGATACGCAGTATTTT. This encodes CATTERNRPDTQYF.

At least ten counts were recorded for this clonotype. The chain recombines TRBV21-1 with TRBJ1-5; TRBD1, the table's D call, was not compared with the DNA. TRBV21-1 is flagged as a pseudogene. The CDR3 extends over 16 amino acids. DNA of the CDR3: TGTGCCAGCAGCTCGCTAGGGGGGAATGGCAATCAGCCCCAGCATTTT. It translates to CASSSLGGNGNQPQHF.

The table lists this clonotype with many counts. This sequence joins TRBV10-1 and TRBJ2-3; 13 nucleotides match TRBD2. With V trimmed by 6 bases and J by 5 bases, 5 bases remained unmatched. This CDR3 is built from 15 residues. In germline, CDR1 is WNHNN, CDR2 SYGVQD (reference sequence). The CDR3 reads CASRSGLAGKDTQYF. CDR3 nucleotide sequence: TGCGCCAGCAGGTCGGGACTAGCGGGAAAAGATACGCAGTATTTT.

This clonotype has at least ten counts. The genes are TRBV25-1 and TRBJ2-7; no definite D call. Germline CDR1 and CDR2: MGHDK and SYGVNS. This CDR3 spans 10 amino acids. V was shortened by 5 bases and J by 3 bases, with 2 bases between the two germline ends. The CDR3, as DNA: TGTGCCAGCAGTAACTACGAGCAGTACTTC. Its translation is CASSNYEQYF.

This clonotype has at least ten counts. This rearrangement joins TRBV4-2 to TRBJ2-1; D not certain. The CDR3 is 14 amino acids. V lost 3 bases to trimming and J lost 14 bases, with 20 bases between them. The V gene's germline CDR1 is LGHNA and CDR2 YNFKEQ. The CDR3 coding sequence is TGTGCCAGCAGCCAGGAAACCAGAGGTTCCGTAGAGTTCTTC. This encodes CASSQETRGSVEFF.

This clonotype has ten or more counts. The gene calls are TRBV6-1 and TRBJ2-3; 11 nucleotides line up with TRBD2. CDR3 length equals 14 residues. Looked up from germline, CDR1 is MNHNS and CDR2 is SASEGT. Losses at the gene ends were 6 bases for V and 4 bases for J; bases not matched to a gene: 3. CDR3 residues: CASRLAGAADTQYF. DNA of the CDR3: TGTGCCAGCAGACTAGCGGGAGCGGCAGATACGCAGTATTTT.

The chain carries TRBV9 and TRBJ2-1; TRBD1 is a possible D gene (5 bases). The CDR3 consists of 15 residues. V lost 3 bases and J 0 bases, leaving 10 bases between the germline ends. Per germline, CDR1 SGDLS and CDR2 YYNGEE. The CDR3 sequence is CASSAQGSSYNEQFF. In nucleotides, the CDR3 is TGTGCCAGCAGCGCCCAGGGAAGCTCCTACAATGAGCAGTTCTTC.

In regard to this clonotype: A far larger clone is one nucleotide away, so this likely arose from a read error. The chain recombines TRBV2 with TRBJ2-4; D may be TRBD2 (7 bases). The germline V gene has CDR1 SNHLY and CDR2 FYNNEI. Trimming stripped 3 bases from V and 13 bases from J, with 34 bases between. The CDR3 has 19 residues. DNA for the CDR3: TGTGCCAGCAGTGAGCGGGGGCCTTACTCCCTTTCATCCTACAATGAGCAGTACTTC. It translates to CASSERGPYSLSSYNEQYF.

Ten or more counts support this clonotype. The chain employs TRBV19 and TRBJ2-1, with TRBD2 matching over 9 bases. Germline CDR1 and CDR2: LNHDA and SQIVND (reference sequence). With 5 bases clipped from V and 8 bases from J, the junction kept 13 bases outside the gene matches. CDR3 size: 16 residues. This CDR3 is CASSLSGAGGSYEQFF. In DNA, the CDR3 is TGTGCCAGTAGTCTGTCCGGAGCGGGGGGTAGCTATGAGCAGTTCTTC.

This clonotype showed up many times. As DNA, the CDR3 is TGTGCCAGCACCCCTAGCACAGATACGCAGTATTTT. It specifies CASTPSTDTQYF. V gene TRBV2 combines with J gene TRBJ2-3; D is undetermined. V lost 7 bases, J lost 0 bases, and 5 bases lay in between. The CDR3 totals 12 residues. From germline, CDR1 is SNHLY and CDR2 FYNNEI. Drawing the rest from reference TRBV2 and TRBJ2-3, the complete variable domain is EPEVTQTPSHQVTQMGQEVILRCVPISNHLYFYWYRQILGQKVEFLVSFYNNEISEKSEIFDDQFSVERPDGSNFTLKIRSTKLEDSAMYFCASTPSTDTQYFGPGTRLTVL.

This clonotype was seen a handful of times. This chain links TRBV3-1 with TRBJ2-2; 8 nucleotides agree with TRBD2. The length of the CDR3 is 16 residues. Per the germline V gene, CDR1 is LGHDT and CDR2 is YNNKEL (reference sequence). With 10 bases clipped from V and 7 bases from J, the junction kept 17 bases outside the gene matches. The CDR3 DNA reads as TGTGCCACCCGGGGTAGCGGGGCCTTTTCCGGCGGGGAGCTGTTTTTT. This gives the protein CATRGSGAFSGGELFF.

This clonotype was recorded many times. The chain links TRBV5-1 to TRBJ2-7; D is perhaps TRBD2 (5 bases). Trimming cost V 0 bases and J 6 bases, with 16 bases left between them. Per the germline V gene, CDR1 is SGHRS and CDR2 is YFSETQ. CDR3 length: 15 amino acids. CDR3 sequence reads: CASSLAPGEPSEQYF. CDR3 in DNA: TGCGCCAGCAGCTTGGCCCCCGGGGAACCCTCCGAGCAGTACTTC.

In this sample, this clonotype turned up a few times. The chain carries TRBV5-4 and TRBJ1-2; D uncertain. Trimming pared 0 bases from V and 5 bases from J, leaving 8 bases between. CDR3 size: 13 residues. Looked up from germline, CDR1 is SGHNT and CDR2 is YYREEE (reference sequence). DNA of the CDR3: TGTGCCAGCAGCTTGGGGCAGGATTATGGCTACACCTTC. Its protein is CASSLGQDYGYTF.

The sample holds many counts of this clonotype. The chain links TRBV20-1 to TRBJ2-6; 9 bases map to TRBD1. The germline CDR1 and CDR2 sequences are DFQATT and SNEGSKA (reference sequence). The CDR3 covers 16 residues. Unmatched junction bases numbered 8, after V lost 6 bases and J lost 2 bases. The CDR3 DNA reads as TGCAGTGCCACATGGGACAGGGAAGCTGGGGCCAACGTCCTGACTTTC. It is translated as CSATWDREAGANVLTF.

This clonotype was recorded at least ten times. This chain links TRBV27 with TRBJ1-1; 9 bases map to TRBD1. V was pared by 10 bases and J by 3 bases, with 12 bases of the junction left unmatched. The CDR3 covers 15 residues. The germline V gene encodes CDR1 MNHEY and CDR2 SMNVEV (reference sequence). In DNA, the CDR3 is TGTGCCAACCCACCGGGACAGGGCGAGGACACTGAAGCTTTCTTT. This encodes CANPPGQGEDTEAFF.

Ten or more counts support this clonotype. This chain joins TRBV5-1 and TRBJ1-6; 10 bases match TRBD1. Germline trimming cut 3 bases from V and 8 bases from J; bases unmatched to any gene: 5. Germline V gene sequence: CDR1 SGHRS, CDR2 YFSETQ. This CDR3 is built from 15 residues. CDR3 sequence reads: CASSWAGTGDSPLHF. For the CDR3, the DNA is TGCGCCAGCAGCTGGGCCGGGACAGGGGATTCACCCCTCCACTTT.